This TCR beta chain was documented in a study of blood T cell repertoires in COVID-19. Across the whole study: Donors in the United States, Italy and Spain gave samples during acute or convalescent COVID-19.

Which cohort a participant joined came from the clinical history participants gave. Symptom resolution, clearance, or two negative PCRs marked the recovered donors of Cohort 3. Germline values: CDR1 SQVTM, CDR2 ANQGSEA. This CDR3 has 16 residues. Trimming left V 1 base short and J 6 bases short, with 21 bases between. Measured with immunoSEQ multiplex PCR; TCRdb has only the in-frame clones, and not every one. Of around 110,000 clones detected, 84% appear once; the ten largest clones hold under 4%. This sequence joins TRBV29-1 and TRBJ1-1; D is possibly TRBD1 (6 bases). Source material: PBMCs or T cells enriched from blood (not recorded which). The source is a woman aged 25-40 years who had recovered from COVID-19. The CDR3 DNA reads TGCAGCGTTGAAGCTCCCCCGGGACACCCGGCGGCTGAAGCTTTCTTT. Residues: CSVEAPPGHPAAEAFF.